This section outlines one T cell receptor beta chain sequence together with its context. These data come from a study of blood T cell repertoires in COVID-19. The data were produced by immunoSEQ multiplex PCR, yet TCRdb's version contains in-frame clones alone and is incomplete. The sample shows tens of thousands of clones, roughly 87% of them seen only once. CDR1 and CDR2 (germline): LNHDA, SQIVND (reference sequence). CDR3 length: 14 residues. The V gene end was trimmed by 3 bases and the J gene end by 7 bases; junction bases not matched to a gene: 7. This sequence joins TRBV19 and TRBJ1-2, with 8 bases matching TRBD1. The clonotype originates from a man at least 80 years old with acute or convalescent COVID-19. The specimen was peripheral blood. The CDR3 DNA reads as TGTGCCAGTAGTATCGTGGACAGGGTATTTGGCTACACCTTC. Encoded protein: CASSIVDRVFGYTF.